The clone carrying this T cell receptor beta chain showed up just a few times. This entry comes from a study of early T cells in non-severe SARS-CoV-2 infection. Trimming cost V 5 bases and J 0 bases, with 11 bases left between them. The CDR3 is 14 amino acids. Germline CDR1 reads ENHRY; CDR2 reads SYGVKD. One entry per CDR3 protein, called by TCRdb with MiXCR from the 5' RACE reads. The sample holds 80,000 to 100,000 distinct CDR3 sequences, 11% to 15% seen once. The sample comprised whole blood. The clonotype comes from an adult who was a healthcare worker with PCR-confirmed SARS-CoV-2 infection or an uninfected control (not recorded which). This chain uses TRBV10-3 with TRBJ2-7; D unresolved. CDR3 in DNA: TGTGCCATCAGTCCTACCGCCAGCTCCTACGAGCAGTACTTC. Translation: CAISPTASSYEQYF.